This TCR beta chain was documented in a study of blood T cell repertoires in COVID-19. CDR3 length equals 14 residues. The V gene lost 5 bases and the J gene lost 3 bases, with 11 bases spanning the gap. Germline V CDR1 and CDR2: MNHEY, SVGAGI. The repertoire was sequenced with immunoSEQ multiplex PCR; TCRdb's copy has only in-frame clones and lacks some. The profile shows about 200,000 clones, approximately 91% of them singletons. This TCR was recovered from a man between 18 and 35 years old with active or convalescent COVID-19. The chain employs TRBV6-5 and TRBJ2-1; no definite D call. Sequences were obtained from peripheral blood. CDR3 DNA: TGTGCCAGCAGTAGGTCTAGATTCTACAATGAGCAGTTCTTC. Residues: CASSRSRFYNEQFF.